The 31 T cell receptor beta chains below all came from one sample that was sequenced in a study of cytomegalovirus exposure and HLA in healthy donors. The study ran its PCR with 60 Vbeta and 13 Jbeta primers. Data came from immunoSEQ multiplex PCR; TCRdb stores just in-frame clones and leaves some out. Among about 98,000 clones, about 81% were seen once, and the ten largest hold about 10%. The specimen was PBMCs. The origin of the receptors is a young man in good health and CMV-seropositive.

The rearrangement links TRBV7-6 to TRBJ2-3; 9 bases match TRBD2. CDR1 and CDR2 (germline): SGHVS, FNYEAQ. Trimming at V came to 4 bases and at J to 6 bases, leaving 5 bases not matched to a gene. CDR3 length equals 14 residues. The chain's CDR3 is CASSSGLASDTQYF. Here the CDR3 DNA reads TGTGCCAGCAGCTCGGGACTAGCCTCCGATACGCAGTATTTT.

The CDR3 coding sequence is TGTGCCAGCAGCCCCAATACTAGCGGGGGCTACGAGCAGTACTTC. This translates into CASSPNTSGGYEQYF. The chain has TRBV9 and TRBJ2-7, with 11 bases identical to TRBD2. The CDR3 contains 15 residues. V shed 4 bases, J shed 3 bases, and the junction held 6 bases outside the gene matches. The germline gives CDR1 SGDLS, CDR2 YYNGEE.

The chain uses TRBV5-5 and TRBJ2-5, with D possibly TRBD2 on 6 matching bases. This CDR3 comprises 15 residues. CDR1 and CDR2 (germline): SGHKS, YYEKEE (reference sequence). The V end lost 5 bases, the J end lost 5 bases, and 19 bases lay between the germline ends. The CDR3 bases are TGTGCCAGCAGAGATCGGGACTCCCTGAGGGAGACCCAGTACTTC. This sequence encodes CASRDRDSLRETQYF.

CDR3: CASSEGGLAGTETQYF. CDR3 in DNA: TGTGCCAGCAGTGAAGGCGGACTAGCGGGGACAGAGACCCAGTACTTC. This chain links TRBV2 with TRBJ2-5; 12 nucleotides align to TRBD2. The CDR3 consists of 16 residues. The V segment lost 1 base and the J segment 4 bases; nucleotides outside the gene matches: 4. Germline CDR1 reads SNHLY; CDR2 reads FYNNEI.

This clone has a handful of counts. The chain carries TRBV5-4 and TRBJ1-1; 7 bases fit TRBD1. The germline gives CDR1 SGHNT, CDR2 YYREEE (reference sequence). This CDR3 has 14 amino acids. After removal of 3 bases from V and 5 bases from J, the junction contained 7 bases not matched to a gene. The CDR3, as DNA: TGTGCCAGCAGCTCCCAGGGGGGTGGGACTGAAGCTTTCTTT. Amino acid sequence: CASSSQGGGTEAFF.

V and J are TRBV19 and TRBJ2-1; maybe TRBD1 (6 bases). Trimming shortened V by 3 bases and J by 1 base, and 13 bases separated the two germline ends. Per germline, CDR1 LNHDA and CDR2 SQIVND (reference sequence). This CDR3 contains 16 residues. This CDR3 reads CASSIARTASYNEQFF. In DNA, the CDR3 is TGTGCCAGTAGTATCGCCAGGACAGCTTCCTACAATGAGCAGTTCTTC. Full variable domain (rest looked up from reference TRBV19 and TRBJ2-1): DGGITQSPKYLFRKEGQNVTLSCEQNLNHDAMYWYRQDPGQGLRLIYYSQIVNDFQKGDIAEGYSVSREKKESFPLTVTSAQKNPTAFYLCASSIARTASYNEQFFGPGTRLTVL.

A single count supports this clone. V usage is TRBV5-1 and J usage is TRBJ2-5; D gene uncertain. V lost 4 bases to trimming and J lost 3 bases, with 10 bases between them. Germline loops: CDR1 SGHRS, CDR2 YFSETQ. The CDR3 totals 13 residues. The CDR3 region is CASSPDNKETQYF. As DNA, the CDR3 is TGCGCCAGCAGCCCTGACAATAAAGAGACCCAGTACTTC.

Only a few counts were recorded for this clone. This rearrangement joins TRBV10-1 to TRBJ2-2; D not resolved. The V end was cut by 3 bases, the J end by 1 base, with 6 bases between. CDR3 length equals 14 residues. Germline V gene data show CDR1 as WNHNN and CDR2 as SYGVQD (reference sequence). The CDR3 nucleotides are TGCGCCAGCAGTGAATCTTGGAACACCGGGGAGCTGTTTTTT. Encoded protein: CASSESWNTGELFF.

V usage is TRBV5-6 and J usage is TRBJ2-3, with 11 bases matching TRBD2. V shed 4 bases, J shed 8 bases, and the junction held 6 bases outside the gene matches. The length of the CDR3 is 14 residues. CDR1 is SGHDT and CDR2 is YYEEEE in the germline V gene. CDR3 protein: CASSIAGGLRTQYF. The CDR3 DNA sequence: TGTGCCAGCAGCATAGCGGGGGGGCTACGTACGCAGTATTTT.

The V and J genes are TRBV27 and TRBJ2-1, with D perhaps matching TRBD2 (7 bases). V lost 10 bases and J 2 bases, leaving 21 bases between the germline ends. Germline CDR1 MNHEY, CDR2 SMNVEV (reference sequence). The CDR3 is 16 residues long. The CDR3: CATDTGLGGPYNEQFF. CDR3 in DNA: TGTGCCACCGACACAGGTCTCGGGGGGCCCTACAATGAGCAGTTCTTC.

The rearrangement links TRBV6-1 to TRBJ1-6; 8 bases fit TRBD1. Germline assignment: CDR1 MNHNS and CDR2 SASEGT. This CDR3 is built from 18 residues. Germline trimming cut 1 base from V and 0 bases from J; bases unmatched to any gene: 5. The CDR3, as DNA: TGTGCCAGCAGTGAAGTGGGACAGGCTAGCTCCTATAATTCACCCCTCCACTTT. Translating gives CASSEVGQASSYNSPLHF.

The chain has TRBV6-4 and TRBJ1-6; perhaps TRBD1 as D (5 bases). The CDR3 runs to 13 residues. Trimming stripped 5 bases from V and 3 bases from J, with 5 bases between. Germline CDR1 MRHNA, CDR2 SNTAGT. This chain's CDR3 is CASSQGYNSPLHF. CDR3 in DNA: TGTGCCAGCAGTCAGGGCTATAATTCACCCCTCCACTTT.

The chain recombines TRBV19 with TRBJ1-2, with 7 positions matching TRBD1. CDR1 and CDR2 from the germline V gene are LNHDA and SQIVND (reference sequence). This CDR3 spans 15 amino acids. The V and J ends lost 5 bases and 7 bases, in that order; junction bases with no gene match: 13. CDR3 sequence: CASSEDSGTVGGYTF. CDR3 bases: TGTGCCAGTAGTGAAGACTCCGGGACAGTTGGTGGCTACACCTTC.

The chain joins TRBV4-1 to TRBJ2-7; TRBD1 agrees at 7 bases. Germline loops: CDR1 MGHRA, CDR2 YSYEKL. J lost 1 base, V lost 0 bases, and 12 bases had no gene match. This CDR3 contains 18 residues. The DNA of the CDR3 is TGCGCCAGCAGCCAAGAAGAATCCCTGACAGGGTTTTCCTACGAGCAGTACTTC. Translating it yields CASSQEESLTGFSYEQYF.

The chain recombines TRBV7-9 with TRBJ1-4, with D tentatively TRBD1 (6 bases). Germline assignment: CDR1 SEHNR and CDR2 FQNEAQ (reference sequence). This CDR3 has 17 amino acids. Trimming shortened V by 5 bases and J by 8 bases, and 24 bases separated the two germline ends. CDR3 nucleotide sequence: TGTGCCAGCAGCGTAACTCCCATCTGGACAGAGTGGGAAAAACTGTTTTTT. Translating gives CASSVTPIWTEWEKLFF. Full variable domain (remainder filled in from reference TRBV7-9 and TRBJ1-4): DTGVSQNPRHKITKRGQNVTFRCDPISEHNRLYWYRQTLGQGPEFLTYFQNEAQLEKSRLLSDRFSAERPKGSFSTLEIQRTEQGDSAMYLCASSVTPIWTEWEKLFFGSGTQLSVL.

In this sample, this clone turned up many times. The CDR3 region is CASSPWTGRNNEKLFF. CDR3 DNA sequence: TGTGCCAGCAGCCCTTGGACAGGGCGGAATAATGAAAAACTGTTTTTT. The V call is TRBV5-6, the J call TRBJ1-4; TRBD1 agrees at 8 bases. There are 16 residues in the CDR3. CDR1 is SGHDT and CDR2 is YYEEEE in the germline V gene. The V and J ends lost 4 bases and 4 bases, in that order; junction bases with no gene match: 9.

This clone was observed once. The gene calls are TRBV27 and TRBJ2-1; TRBD2 aligns across 8 bases. Looked up from germline, CDR1 is MNHEY and CDR2 is SMNVEV (reference sequence). V trimming: 2 bases; J trimming: 4 bases; junction bases outside the gene matches: 1. The CDR3 covers 14 residues. In DNA form, the CDR3 reads TGTGCCAGCAGTTTACGCGGGGGGTACAATGAGCAGTTCTTC. It specifies CASSLRGGYNEQFF.

This clone was seen only a few times. The chain links TRBV28 to TRBJ2-1; perhaps TRBD2 as D (6 bases). Germline lookup yields CDR1 MDHEN and CDR2 SYDVKM. V was pared by 6 bases and J by 9 bases, with 18 bases between. The CDR3 contains 14 residues. CDR3 in amino acids: CASSQRLGRGEQFF. The CDR3 nucleotides read TGTGCCAGCAGCCAACGACTAGGTCGAGGTGAGCAGTTCTTC.

The gene calls are TRBV30 and TRBJ2-7, with a weak D call TRBD2 (6 bases). The CDR3 extends over 15 amino acids. The germline gives CDR1 GTSNPN, CDR2 SVGIG (reference sequence). V lost 2 bases and J 2 bases, leaving 16 bases between the germline ends. This chain's CDR3 is CAWSPPRTTPYEQYF. Written as DNA, the CDR3 is TGTGCCTGGAGTCCTCCCAGGACTACCCCCTACGAGCAGTACTTC.

CDR3 nucleotide sequence: TGTGCCAGCAGCGACAGCAGGGTCTACGAGCAGTACTTC. Encoded protein: CASSDSRVYEQYF. This chain links TRBV27 with TRBJ2-7, with D possibly TRBD1 on 5 matching bases. Germline V CDR1 and CDR2: MNHEY, SMNVEV (reference sequence). CDR3 length: 13 amino acids. Trimming removed 6 bases from V and 3 bases from J, with 12 bases in between.

This clone has just one count. The chain employs TRBV5-5 and TRBJ2-7; 7 bases line up with TRBD2. CDR1 and CDR2 (germline): SGHKS, YYEKEE (reference sequence). CDR3 size: 14 residues. J gave up 0 bases and V 5 bases, and 5 bases lay outside the gene matches. The CDR3 DNA is TGTGCCAGCAGATGGGAGGGGAGCTCCTACGAGCAGTACTTC. Amino acids: CASRWEGSSYEQYF.

V usage is TRBV5-6 and J usage is TRBJ1-1; 7 bases match TRBD1. Germline lookup yields CDR1 SGHDT and CDR2 YYEEEE. V dropped 4 bases and J dropped 1; count of bases not matched to a gene: 1. This CDR3 is built from 13 residues. The CDR3 sequence is CASSGTENTEAFF. Written as DNA, the CDR3 is TGTGCCAGCAGCGGGACAGAGAACACTGAAGCTTTCTTT.

The V and J genes are TRBV13 and TRBJ2-1; D unclear. Germline V CDR1 and CDR2: PRHDT, FYEKMQ (reference sequence). The CDR3 extends over 14 amino acids. The V and J ends lost 7 bases and 0 bases respectively, with 10 bases between them. CDR3 nucleotides: TGTGCCAGCACCGCGGAAAGCTCCTACAATGAGCAGTTCTTC. It is translated as CASTAESSYNEQFF.

This clone was seen a few times. The J gene is TRBJ2-1, the V gene TRBV7-9; TRBD2 is a possible D gene (6 bases). The CDR3 is made up of 13 amino acids. Germline loops: CDR1 SEHNR, CDR2 FQNEAQ (reference sequence). The V and J ends lost 0 bases and 10 bases respectively, with 10 bases between them. The CDR3, as DNA: TGTGCCAGCAGCTTAGCGCGGGATGGCGAGCAGTTCTTC. Translated, it gives CASSLARDGEQFF.

The gene calls are TRBV5-1 and TRBJ2-3, with 7 bases aligning to TRBD2. The CDR3 is 12 amino acids. The germline V gene encodes CDR1 SGHRS and CDR2 YFSETQ. With 7 bases clipped from V and 11 bases from J, the junction kept 10 bases outside the gene matches. The CDR3 DNA sequence: TGCGCCAGCGGCACCCCCGGGAGGAGGCAGTATTTT. Translation: CASGTPGRRQYF.

The CDR3: CASSPYSSGGRNEQYF. In DNA, the CDR3 is TGTGCCAGCAGCCCCTACTCTAGCGGGGGTCGGAACGAGCAGTACTTC. The chain couples TRBV9 to TRBJ2-7; TRBD2 matches 10 bases. Germline CDR1 is SGDLS and CDR2 is YYNGEE. J was trimmed by 5 bases and V by 4 bases; bases with no gene match: 12. The CDR3 runs 16 residues. Full variable domain (remainder filled in from reference TRBV9 and TRBJ2-7): DSGVTQTPKHLITATGQRVTLRCSPRSGDLSVYWYQQSLDQGLQFLIQYYNGEERAKGNILERFSAQQFPDLHSELNLSSLELGDSALYFCASSPYSSGGRNEQYFGPGTRLTVT.

The chain is built from TRBV5-4 and TRBJ2-7; 10 nucleotides match TRBD1. V trimming: 2 bases; J trimming: 5 bases; junction bases outside the gene matches: 4. CDR1 is SGHNT and CDR2 is YYREEE in the germline V gene (reference sequence). The CDR3 spans 14 residues. This chain's CDR3 is CASSFDRGLNEQYF. CDR3 DNA: TGTGCCAGCAGCTTCGACAGGGGGCTAAACGAGCAGTACTTC.

Here the CDR3 DNA reads TGTGCCAGCAGCTTAGTGGTGGGGAGCCGGGAGACCCAGTACTTC. Protein product: CASSLVVGSRETQYF. The chain combines TRBV7-9 with TRBJ2-5, with a tentative D call TRBD2 (5 bases). Looked up from germline, CDR1 is SEHNR and CDR2 is FQNEAQ (reference sequence). The CDR3 is 15 residues long. The germline V and J ends were trimmed by 1 base and 5 bases, with 14 bases remaining between them.

This clone was observed a handful of times. V and J are TRBV19 and TRBJ1-1, with D perhaps matching TRBD1 (5 bases). The V end was cut by 2 bases, the J end by 1 base, with 20 bases between. The CDR3 loop spans 18 amino acids. Germline CDR1 and CDR2: LNHDA and SQIVND (reference sequence). The CDR3: CASSIRAGRGGWNTEAFF. The CDR3 DNA reads TGTGCCAGTAGTATAAGGGCGGGGCGTGGCGGATGGAACACTGAAGCTTTCTTT.

The CDR3 protein is CASSHIGQGSNEKLFF. The CDR3 DNA reads TGTGCCAGCAGCCATATAGGACAGGGGAGTAATGAAAAACTGTTTTTT. The chain has TRBV7-9 and TRBJ1-4; 9 bases align to TRBD1. V was pared by 5 bases and J by 4 bases, with 8 bases of the junction left unmatched. Germline lookup yields CDR1 SEHNR and CDR2 FQNEAQ (reference sequence). The CDR3 is made up of 16 amino acids.

The chain carries TRBV5-8 and TRBJ1-1; 9 positions match TRBD1. The CDR3 extends over 17 amino acids. CDR1 is SGHTS and CDR2 is YDEGEE in the germline V gene. V trimming: 4 bases; J trimming: 0 bases; junction bases outside the gene matches: 10. This chain's CDR3 is CASSRGGQGYMNTEAFF. The CDR3 bases are TGTGCCAGCAGCCGGGGGGGACAGGGCTATATGAACACTGAAGCTTTCTTT.